A selection of T cell receptor beta chains follows, all from one sample in a study of T cell responses to AZD1222 COVID-19 vaccine. Measured with immunoSEQ multiplex PCR; TCRdb has only the in-frame clones, and not every one. The profile covers 92,000 or so clones, with 89% appearing a single time and approximately 1.5% taken by the ten largest. The sample consisted of peripheral blood, taken on day 0 of AZD1222 vaccination. These receptors came from an adult in good health. The CDR3 runs from the conserved cysteine through the conserved F or W. Fields, in order: J gene, clone size, D gene, V gene, CDR3 DNA, CDR3 protein. A D gene is named only where the DNA matches it firmly. Rows give clone size only sometimes, using once, few, many, or a class for an expanded clone.

TRBJ2-1,once,-,TRBV7-6,TGTGCCAGCAGCTTAATAGCGACAGCTTACAATGAGCAGTTCTTC,CASSLIATAYNEQFF
TRBJ1-2,-,-,TRBV7-9,TGTGCCAGCAGCCCCGCCCAGGGCGGACATGGCTACACCTTC,CASSPAQGGHGYTF
TRBJ1-3,-,-,TRBV30,TGTGCCTGGACCGTGGGGGGAAACACCATATATTTT,CAWTVGGNTIYF
TRBJ2-5,-,-,TRBV24-1,TGTGCCACCAGTGATTTTTCCCAGGGGCGGGAGACCCAGTACTTC,CATSDFSQGRETQYF
TRBJ1-4,few,-,TRBV5-1,TGCGCCAGCAGCTTGGACTATGAAAAACTGTTTTTT,CASSLDYEKLFF
TRBJ2-3,once,-,TRBV20-1,TGCAGTGAACTGGGCACAGATACGCAGTATTTT,CSELGTDTQYF
TRBJ2-5,-,TRBD2,TRBV2,TGTGCCAGTAGCGGGTTTGGAGAGACCCAGTACTTC,CASSGFGETQYF
TRBJ1-2,-,-,TRBV11-1,TGTGCCAGCAGCTCAGGGATGGCAGTTGGCTACACCTTC,CASSSGMAVGYTF
TRBJ1-3,-,-,TRBV19,TGTGCCAGTAAGATGCGGGATTACTCTGGAAACACCATATATTTT,CASKMRDYSGNTIYF
TRBJ2-1,-,-,TRBV9,TGTGCCAGCAGCCGAATCGGGACCTCAAATGAGCAGTTCTTC,CASSRIGTSNEQFF
TRBJ1-4,-,-,TRBV7-8,TGTGCCAGCAGCCCGATTACGGTCGCAACTAATGAAAAACTGTTTTTT,CASSPITVATNEKLFF
TRBJ2-2,-,TRBD2,TRBV6-2/TRBV6-3,TGTGCCAGCAGTACTAGCGGGGGGGCCCTAACCGGGGAGCTGTTTTTT,CASSTSGGALTGELFF
TRBJ2-7,-,-,TRBV15,TGTGCCACCAGCAGAGATACAGTCTCCTACGAGCAGTACTTC,CATSRDTVSYEQYF
TRBJ1-5,-,-,TRBV27,TGTGCCAGCAGTTCCGGGACGTCGGCAAGCAATCAGCCCCAGCATTTT,CASSSGTSASNQPQHF
TRBJ2-7,-,-,TRBV27,TGTGCCAGCAGGATAAAATGGGACGCCGCGTACGAGCAGTACTTC,CASRIKWDAAYEQYF
TRBJ1-6,-,-,TRBV2,TGTGCCAGCAGTGAAGGGGGCGGAGGGGTTAATTCACCCCTCCACTTT,CASSEGGGGVNSPLHF
TRBJ1-5,few,-,TRBV7-2,TGTGCCAGCAGCTTAGGAATAAGGGAAAATCAGCCCCAGCATTTT,CASSLGIRENQPQHF
TRBJ2-5,-,TRBD2,TRBV5-1,TGCGCCAGCAGCTTGGGTAGCGGGGGGCTGGAGACCCAGTACTTC,CASSLGSGGLETQYF
TRBJ1-5,-,TRBD1,TRBV7-2,TGTGCCAGCAGTAACCGGGACAGGCACAATCAGCCCCAGCATTTT,CASSNRDRHNQPQHF
TRBJ1-6,few,-,TRBV7-8,TGTGCCAGCAGCTTAGTGGAGAGATTAAGGGATAATTCACCCCTCCACTTT,CASSLVERLRDNSPLHF
TRBJ1-2,-,TRBD1,TRBV9,TGTGCCAGCAGCCTCAGGGGGTCGAACTATGGCTACACCTTC,CASSLRGSNYGYTF
TRBJ2-7,-,TRBD2,TRBV20-1,TGCAGTGCTAGTAGTACTAGCGGGGGTTGGAGTTACGAGCAGTACTTC,CSASSTSGGWSYEQYF
TRBJ1-6,-,-,TRBV27,TGTGCCAGCAGTTTAATGGCAGTTAATTCACCCCTCCACTTT,CASSLMAVNSPLHF
TRBJ1-1,-,TRBD1,TRBV7-3,TGTGCCACCTCGGGACAGCCGAACACTGAAGCTTTCTTT,CATSGQPNTEAFF
TRBJ2-3,-,-,TRBV4-3,TGCGCCAGCAGCCAAGATGACTCGCCTAGCACAGATACGCAGTATTTT,CASSQDDSPSTDTQYF
TRBJ1-2,-,-,TRBV18,TGTGCCAGCTCACCAGAAGGGACCTATGGCTACACCTTC,CASSPEGTYGYTF
TRBJ1-2,-,-,TRBV3-1/TRBV3-2,TGTGCCAGCAGCCAATCTGGACCATATAGTGGCTACACCTTC,CASSQSGPYSGYTF
TRBJ1-2,-,TRBD1,TRBV7-2,TGTGCCAGCAGCTTAGTTCGAGGGGGCAAGGACTATGGCTACACCTTC,CASSLVRGGKDYGYTF
TRBJ1-2,-,-,TRBV2,TGTGCCAGCAATGTAGAAGTACTAAATGGCTACACCTTC,CASNVEVLNGYTF
TRBJ1-2,-,-,TRBV30,TGTGCCTGGAGTAGGCAATTCGGCTACACCTTC,CAWSRQFGYTF
TRBJ2-1,-,TRBD2,TRBV9,TGTGCCAGCAGCGTTAGCGGGGGCCGAGAGCCCTACAATGAGCAGTTCTTC,CASSVSGGREPYNEQFF
TRBJ2-1,-,-,TRBV4-2,TGTGCCAGCAGCCCTCTAAATGAGGTTTCCTCCTACAATGAGCAGTTCTTC,CASSPLNEVSSYNEQFF
TRBJ1-2,-,TRBD1,TRBV5-6,TGTGCCAGCGGGACAGTCTATGGCTACACCTTC,CASGTVYGYTF